This T cell receptor (beta chain) was observed in a study of blood T cell repertoires in COVID-19. The overall study: PBMCs, B-cell-depleted T cells, or T cells provided the cDNA or gDNA that made up the material.

Sequencing was performed with immunoSEQ multiplex PCR; in TCRdb, only in-frame clones are kept and a portion is missing. The table has under 100,000 clones, around 87% seen once. The V gene lost 3 bases and the J gene lost 5 bases, with 10 bases spanning the gap. The CDR3 has 13 residues. This receptor was obtained from a human donor in a cohort sampled during active COVID-19. The sequenced material came from peripheral blood. The genes are TRBV12-3 or TRBV12-4 and TRBJ1-2; D is unresolved. CDR3 coding DNA: TGTGCCAGCAGTTTCCCCGGTTATTATGGCTACACCTTC. It codes for CASSFPGYYGYTF.